Listed here are 32 T cell receptor beta chains from one sample, sequenced in a study of PD-1 blockade in classical Hodgkin lymphoma. With no exception, relapse followed autologous stem cell transplantation in all patients, and brentuximab vedotin exposure varied. Data came from immunoSEQ multiplex PCR; TCRdb stores just in-frame clones and leaves some out. Here the sample spans around 23,000 clones, about 80% being singletons. Sample: peripheral blood mononuclear cells (PBMCs), taken before the second cycle of nivolumab. These receptors were collected from a human donor with classical Hodgkin lymphoma.

The sample holds a few counts of this clone. The chain uses TRBV27 and TRBJ2-1; TRBD2 matches at 12 bases. CDR3 size: 15 residues. CDR1 and CDR2 (germline): MNHEY, SMNVEV (reference sequence). The junction had 3 bases not matched to a gene; V was cut back by 4 bases and J by 5 bases. The CDR3 is CASSSSGRANNEQFF. The CDR3 nucleotides are TGTGCCAGCAGTTCTAGCGGGAGGGCAAACAATGAGCAGTTCTTC.

This chain uses TRBV25-1 with TRBJ2-1; D remains ambiguous. V dropped 2 bases and J dropped 0 bases, with 11 bases sitting between them. From germline, CDR1 is MGHDK and CDR2 SYGVNS. The CDR3 loop spans 16 amino acids. CDR3 sequence (DNA): TGTGCCAGCAGTGAAATTTTTGGTAGCTCCTACAATGAGCAGTTCTTC. Translated, it gives CASSEIFGSSYNEQFF.

The chain is built from TRBV7-2 and TRBJ1-2; possible D gene TRBD1, 6 bases. CDR3 size: 14 residues. V shed 3 bases and J shed 2 bases, with 10 bases lying between them. Germline lookup yields CDR1 SGHTA and CDR2 FQGNSA. The CDR3 DNA is TGTGCCAGCAGCTTGTTTACAGGGAACTATGGCTACACCTTC. Protein: CASSLFTGNYGYTF.

The gene calls are TRBV28 and TRBJ2-2; 9 nucleotides align to TRBD2. The CDR3 sequence is 16 residues long. The V and J ends lost 6 bases and 1 base, in that order; junction bases with no gene match: 6. Germline lookup yields CDR1 MDHEN and CDR2 SYDVKM. CDR3 sequence reads: CASRRGGIRNTGELFF. In nucleotides, the CDR3 is TGTGCCAGCAGGCGGGGGGGGATACGGAACACCGGGGAGCTGTTTTTT.

This chain links TRBV5-1 with TRBJ2-5; D call uncertain. Germline loops: CDR1 SGHRS, CDR2 YFSETQ. The CDR3 is made up of 12 amino acids. The V gene lost 6 bases and the J gene lost 0 bases, with 6 bases spanning the gap. CDR3 sequence (DNA): TGCGCCAGCAACGGAAACCAAGAGACCCAGTACTTC. Protein sequence: CASNGNQETQYF.

The chain couples TRBV6-5 to TRBJ1-6, with D unresolved. Trimming pared 10 bases from V and 7 bases from J, leaving 17 bases between. The CDR3 totals 14 residues. Germline V gene data show CDR1 as MNHEY and CDR2 as SVGAGI. The CDR3 DNA sequence: TGTGCCACCTCCACCCGACAAGGGAATTCACCCCTCCACTTT. Translated: CATSTRQGNSPLHF.

The gene calls are TRBV6-5 and TRBJ1-1; perhaps TRBD1 as D (6 bases). Trimming pared 8 bases from V and 6 bases from J, leaving 16 bases between. Germline-derived CDR1 and CDR2 are MNHEY and SVGAGI. The CDR3 is 13 amino acids. The CDR3 DNA follows: TGTGCCAGCGGAAGGACCGGGACACCTGAAGCTTTCTTT. Its translation is CASGRTGTPEAFF.

The V call is TRBV5-4, the J call TRBJ2-3; a weak D match, TRBD2 (7 bases). The CDR3 is made up of 15 amino acids. Germline V gene sequence: CDR1 SGHNT, CDR2 YYREEE (reference sequence). The germline V and J ends were trimmed by 2 bases and 5 bases, with 15 bases remaining between them. The CDR3 DNA sequence: TGTGCCAGCAGCTTTGGAGGGGGGGCTGAAGATACGCAGTATTTT. The encoded protein is CASSFGGGAEDTQYF.

The chain links TRBV5-6 to TRBJ2-3; no firm D call. Germline V CDR1 and CDR2: SGHDT, YYEEEE. The CDR3 covers 13 residues. V lost 2 bases and J 4 bases, leaving 8 bases between the germline ends. CDR3 protein: CASSFGEADTQYF. In nucleotides, the CDR3 is TGTGCCAGCAGCTTTGGGGAAGCAGATACGCAGTATTTT. Full variable domain (remainder filled in from reference TRBV5-6 and TRBJ2-3): DAGVTQSPTHLIKTRGQQVTLRCSPKSGHDTVSWYQQALGQGPQFIFQYYEEEERQRGNFPDRFSGHQFPNYSSELNVNALLLGDSALYLCASSFGEADTQYFGPGTRLTVL.

The rearrangement joins TRBV5-4 to TRBJ2-7; 8 bases agree with TRBD2. V gave up 1 base and J gave up 7 bases; unmatched junction bases: 10. Germline loops: CDR1 SGHNT, CDR2 YYREEE (reference sequence). The CDR3 runs to 15 residues. For the CDR3, the DNA is TGTGCCAGCAGCTTGCAAGGAGGCGGGAGGTATGAGCAGTACTTC. It yields the protein CASSLQGGGRYEQYF.

The CDR3 is CASSQGYYNEQFF. CDR3 sequence (DNA): TGTGCCAGCTCACAGGGCTACTACAATGAGCAGTTCTTC. J is TRBJ2-1 and V is TRBV18; D remains unclear. V dropped 4 bases and J dropped 3 bases, with 7 bases sitting between them. Germline V gives CDR1 KGHSH, CDR2 LQKENI. The CDR3 consists of 13 residues.

The gene calls are TRBV5-1 and TRBJ1-2, with 7 nucleotides matching TRBD1. Trimming removed 3 bases from V and 4 bases from J; junction bases left unmatched: 12. The length of the CDR3 is 16 residues. Germline assignment: CDR1 SGHRS and CDR2 YFSETQ. The CDR3 DNA reads TGCGCCAGCAGCTCGGGGGGAACAGGGGCCCTCTATGGCTACACCTTC. Translated: CASSSGGTGALYGYTF.

Only a few counts were recorded for this clone. The genes are TRBV5-1 and TRBJ2-3, with 13 positions matching TRBD2. Per the germline V gene, CDR1 is SGHRS and CDR2 is YFSETQ. V dropped 4 bases and J dropped 0; count of bases not matched to a gene: 11. The CDR3 runs 19 residues. In DNA form, the CDR3 reads TGCGCCAGCAGCCGGACTAGCGGGAGTGGTTGGTCTAGCACAGATACGCAGTATTTT. Residues: CASSRTSGSGWSSTDTQYF.

The genes are TRBV19 and TRBJ1-5, with 10 bases fitting TRBD1. In germline, CDR1 is LNHDA, CDR2 SQIVND (reference sequence). V lost 2 bases, J lost 0 bases, and 7 bases stayed unmatched. This CDR3 contains 18 residues. The CDR3 sequence: CASSIRRQGARSNQPQHF. The CDR3 DNA is TGTGCCAGTAGTATAAGGAGACAGGGGGCGCGTAGCAATCAGCCCCAGCATTTT.

This sequence joins TRBV19 and TRBJ2-5, with 11 bases matching TRBD2. Per germline, CDR1 LNHDA and CDR2 SQIVND (reference sequence). CDR3 size: 17 residues. Trimming removed 2 bases from V and 0 bases from J; junction bases left unmatched: 5. As DNA, the CDR3 is TGTGCCAGTAGTATACAACTAGCGGGGGATTACCAAGAGACCCAGTACTTC. Its protein product is CASSIQLAGDYQETQYF.

The rearrangement uses TRBV30 and TRBJ2-7, with a possible D match to TRBD1 (6 bases). The CDR3 totals 15 residues. Germline CDR1 is GTSNPN and CDR2 is SVGIG (reference sequence). V was shortened by 2 bases and J by 0 bases, with 14 bases between the two germline ends. DNA for the CDR3: TGTGCCTGGAGTACGGGGACACTACCCTCCTACGAGCAGTACGTC. Encoded protein: CAWSTGTLPSYEQYV.

V gene TRBV21-1 combines with J gene TRBJ2-1; TRBD2, the table's D call, lacks a check against the DNA. TRBV21-1 counts as a pseudogene. CDR3 length equals 13 residues. For the CDR3, the DNA is TGTGCCAATTTAAGGGGGGGCCTTGATGAGCAGTTCTTC. Protein sequence: CANLRGGLDEQFF.

The gene calls are TRBV10-3 and TRBJ2-1, with 11 bases fitting TRBD2. This CDR3 is built from 17 residues. The germline CDR1 and CDR2 sequences are ENHRY and SYGVKD. The J segment lost 8 bases and the V segment lost 2 bases, leaving 11 bases of the junction unmatched. CDR3 coding DNA: TGTGCCATCAGTGAGAGGGGACTAGCGGATGAAAGGTATGAGCAGTTCTTC. As protein: CAISERGLADERYEQFF.

The chain has TRBV7-8 and TRBJ2-1; 9 positions match TRBD2. Germline values: CDR1 SGHVS, CDR2 FQNEAQ. The CDR3 has 14 amino acids. As DNA, the CDR3 is TGTGCAGTAGTAGCGGGAGTTCGTACTAATGAGCAGTTCTTC. Translation gives CAVVAGVRTNEQFF.

In regard to this clone: The junction differs from germline at one of its ends, possibly a read error. This chain uses TRBV7-7 with TRBJ2-5; 8 bases line up with TRBD2. CDR1 and CDR2 (germline): SSHAT, FNYEAQ (reference sequence). The CDR3 runs 14 residues. This chain's CDR3 is CASSETSGQETQYF. The CDR3 DNA follows: TGTGCTAGCAGCGAAACTAGCGGCCAAGAGACCCAGTACTTC.

V gene TRBV5-6 combines with J gene TRBJ2-5; D gene uncertain. Germline lookup yields CDR1 SGHDT and CDR2 YYEEEE. V was pared by 5 bases and J by 5 bases, with 10 bases between. The CDR3 sequence is 12 residues long. The CDR3 sequence: CASSIVLETQYF. The CDR3 DNA is TGTGCCAGCAGTATAGTTTTGGAGACCCAGTACTTC. Supplemented by reference TRBV5-6 and TRBJ2-5, the full variable domain reads DAGVTQSPTHLIKTRGQQVTLRCSPKSGHDTVSWYQQALGQGPQFIFQYYEEEERQRGNFPDRFSGHQFPNYSSELNVNALLLGDSALYLCASSIVLETQYFGPGTRLLVL.

The V and J genes are TRBV28 and TRBJ2-7; the match to TRBD2 covers 8 bases. This CDR3 is 13 amino acids long. Germline V gene data show CDR1 as MDHEN and CDR2 as SYDVKM. V lost 7 bases, J lost 4 bases, and 6 bases stayed unmatched. DNA for the CDR3: TGTGCCAGCAAAGGCGGGGGGAGGTACGAGCAGTACGTC. Residues: CASKGGGRYEQYV.

This clone was seen a single time. The chain couples TRBV4-1 to TRBJ1-3; 9 bases map to TRBD1. Per the germline V gene, CDR1 is MGHRA and CDR2 is YSYEKL. V was clipped by 3 bases and J by 6 bases; unmatched bases: 6. This CDR3 has 15 amino acids. Written as DNA, the CDR3 is TGCGCCAGCAGCCACCCGGGACAGGGAATAAACACCATATATTTT. This sequence encodes CASSHPGQGINTIYF.

The V call is TRBV19, the J call TRBJ1-1, with 10 bases that match TRBD1. The CDR3 contains 15 residues. Per the germline V gene, CDR1 is LNHDA and CDR2 is SQIVND (reference sequence). J lost 5 bases, V lost 5 bases, and 8 bases had no gene match. CDR3 sequence (DNA): TGTGCCAGTAGTGCAAGGACAGGGGGAGGAACTGAAGCTTTCTTT. Translating gives CASSARTGGGTEAFF.

The chain uses TRBV21-1 and TRBJ2-7; TRBD2, the table's D call, lacks a check against the DNA. TRBV21-1 is designated a pseudogene. The CDR3 has 16 residues. CDR3 sequence: CASSKETGGFLYEQYV. In DNA, the CDR3 is TGTGCCAGCAGCAAAGAGACTGGTGGATTTCTCTACGAGCAGTACGTC.

This chain connects TRBV5-5 to TRBJ1-5, with D possibly matching TRBD1 (6 bases). The CDR3 has 17 residues. Deletions cut 3 bases from V and 7 bases from J, with 23 bases between. Germline CDR1 SGHKS, CDR2 YYEKEE (reference sequence). The chain's CDR3 is CASSSVSDSTVGQPQHF. The CDR3 nucleotides read TGTGCCAGCAGCTCTGTTTCGGACAGTACAGTAGGGCAGCCCCAGCATTTT.

The chain uses TRBV2 and TRBJ2-7; D ambiguous. The V end lost 3 bases, the J end lost 2 bases, and 11 bases lay between the germline ends. The CDR3 sequence is 14 residues long. CDR1 and CDR2 from the germline V gene are SNHLY and FYNNEI. CDR3 nucleotides: TGTGCCAGCAGTGATGCCATCGGGCCCTACGAGCAGTACTTC. It translates to CASSDAIGPYEQYF.

Only one count was recorded for this clone. This sequence joins TRBV27 and TRBJ2-3, with D possibly matching TRBD1 (5 bases). The germline V and J ends were trimmed by 0 bases and 10 bases, with 11 bases remaining between them. CDR3 length: 13 residues. Germline V gene sequence: CDR1 MNHEY, CDR2 SMNVEV (reference sequence). The CDR3 sequence: CASSLSGLQPQYF. The CDR3 region has the DNA TGTGCCAGCAGTTTATCGGGGCTGCAGCCGCAGTATTTT.

CDR3 DNA: TGTGCCAGCCGTTCCTTCGGGCTAGCGGTCAATGAGCAGTTCTTC. This codes for CASRSFGLAVNEQFF. This sequence joins TRBV6-5 and TRBJ2-1, with 7 bases aligning to TRBD2. J was trimmed by 6 bases and V by 8 bases; bases with no gene match: 13. CDR1 and CDR2 (germline): MNHEY, SVGAGI. This CDR3 has 15 amino acids.

On this clone: An end of the junction differs from the germline gene, which may be a read error. The V gene is TRBV4-3, the J gene TRBJ1-2; a possible D gene is TRBD1 (5 bases). Germline loops: CDR1 LGHNA, CDR2 YSLEER. There are 10 residues in the CDR3. The CDR3, as DNA: TGCGCCAGCAGCGGACACTTTTTTGCCTTC. Translating it yields CASSGHFFAF.

The gene calls are TRBV4-1 and TRBJ2-4; the D is unclear. With 4 bases removed from V and 1 base from J, the gap between germline ends came to 14 bases. The length of the CDR3 is 16 residues. CDR1 is MGHRA, CDR2 YSYEKL, per germline. The CDR3 DNA follows: TGCGCCAGCAGCCTTCGATTCCCCGGGGCCAAAAACATTCAGTACTTC. This gives the protein CASSLRFPGAKNIQYF.

The V and J genes are TRBV5-4 and TRBJ2-5; D not certain. Looked up from germline, CDR1 is SGHNT and CDR2 is YYREEE (reference sequence). V lost 0 bases and J 5 bases, leaving 5 bases between the germline ends. CDR3 length: 12 amino acids. CDR3 sequence reads: CASSLGSETQYF. CDR3 DNA sequence: TGTGCCAGCAGCTTGGGGAGCGAGACCCAGTACTTC.